The clone carrying this T cell receptor beta chain was detected only a few times. The sample originates from a study of blood T cells in healthy people across ages. Together with a sample-barcoded 5' primer, a J-beta primer mix was included in a second PCR lasting about 6 to 11 cycles. MiXCR, applied by TCRdb to the 5' RACE reads, yields one record per CDR3 protein. The repertoire has approximately 800,000 distinct CDR3 sequences, under 40% of them found once; the top ten carry over 10%. V lost 1 base, J lost 5 bases, and 16 bases lay in between. Per the germline V gene, CDR1 is MGHRA and CDR2 is YSYEKL. This CDR3 has 16 amino acids.

Sequenced input: blood. The chain has TRBV4-1 and TRBJ2-3; D might be TRBD2 (6 bases). This TCR derives from a man between 18 and 35 years old in good health. The CDR3 protein is CASSQVGILAQDTQYF. DNA of the CDR3: TGCGCCAGCAGCCAAGTGGGGATACTAGCCCAAGATACGCAGTATTTT.